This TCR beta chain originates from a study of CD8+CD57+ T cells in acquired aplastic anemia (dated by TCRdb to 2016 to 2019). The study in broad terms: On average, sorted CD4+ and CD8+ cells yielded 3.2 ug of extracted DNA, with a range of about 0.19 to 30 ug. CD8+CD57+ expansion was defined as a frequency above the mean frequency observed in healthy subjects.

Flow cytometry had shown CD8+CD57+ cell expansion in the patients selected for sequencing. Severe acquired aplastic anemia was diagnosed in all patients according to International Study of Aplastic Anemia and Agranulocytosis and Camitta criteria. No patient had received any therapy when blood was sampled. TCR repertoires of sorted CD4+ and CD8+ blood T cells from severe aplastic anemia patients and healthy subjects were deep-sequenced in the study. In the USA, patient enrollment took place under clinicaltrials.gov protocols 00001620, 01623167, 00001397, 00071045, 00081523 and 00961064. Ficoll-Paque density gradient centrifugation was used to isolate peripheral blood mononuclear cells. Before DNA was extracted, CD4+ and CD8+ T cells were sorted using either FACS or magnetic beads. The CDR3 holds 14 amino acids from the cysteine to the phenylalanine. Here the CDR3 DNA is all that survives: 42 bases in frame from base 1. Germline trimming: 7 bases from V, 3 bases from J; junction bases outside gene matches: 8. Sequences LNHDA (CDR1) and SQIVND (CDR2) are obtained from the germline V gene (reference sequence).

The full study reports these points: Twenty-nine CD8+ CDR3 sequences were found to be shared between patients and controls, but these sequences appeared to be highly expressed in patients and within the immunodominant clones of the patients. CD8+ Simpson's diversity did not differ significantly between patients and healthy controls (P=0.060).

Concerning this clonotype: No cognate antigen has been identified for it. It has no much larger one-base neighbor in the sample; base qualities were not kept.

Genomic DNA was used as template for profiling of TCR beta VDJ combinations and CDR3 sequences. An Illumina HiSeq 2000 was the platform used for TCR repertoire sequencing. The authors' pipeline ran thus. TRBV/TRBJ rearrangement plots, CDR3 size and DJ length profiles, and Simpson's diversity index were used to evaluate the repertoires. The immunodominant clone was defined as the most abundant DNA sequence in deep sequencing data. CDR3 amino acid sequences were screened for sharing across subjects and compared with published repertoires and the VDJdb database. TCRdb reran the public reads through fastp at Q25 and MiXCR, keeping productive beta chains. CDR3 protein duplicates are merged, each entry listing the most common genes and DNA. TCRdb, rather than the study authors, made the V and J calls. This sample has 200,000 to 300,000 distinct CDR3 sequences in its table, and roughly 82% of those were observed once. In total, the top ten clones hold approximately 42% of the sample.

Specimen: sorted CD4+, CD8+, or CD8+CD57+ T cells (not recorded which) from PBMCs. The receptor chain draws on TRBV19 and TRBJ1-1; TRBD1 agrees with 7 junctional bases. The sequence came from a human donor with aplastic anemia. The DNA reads TGTGCCAGTACCCCCAGGGGGTATGACACTGAAGCTTTCTTT. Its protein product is CASTPRGYDTEAFF.